A selection of T cell receptor beta chains follows, all from one sample in a study of blood T cell repertoires in COVID-19. Measured with immunoSEQ multiplex PCR; TCRdb has only the in-frame clones, and not every one. The data show 320,000 or so clones, roughly 84% seen once. Sequencing was performed on PBMCs or T cells enriched from blood (not recorded which). Receptors were obtained from a woman younger than 45 who had recovered from COVID-19. CDR3s include the opening cysteine and the closing phenylalanine or tryptophan. The D gene is left open where the match is weak. Clone size is given for some rows only: seen once, a few or many times, or a class if the clone is expanded.

j_call clone_size v_call d_call cdr3_aa cdr3_nt
TRBJ2-6 - TRBV2 - CASRPQGSHLSSGANVLTF TGTGCCAGCAGGCCACAGGGATCCCACCTAAGCTCTGGGGCCAACGTCCTGACTTTC
TRBJ2-2 once TRBV5-1 - CASSTRTDNTGELFF TGCGCCAGCAGCACCCGGACAGATAACACCGGGGAGCTGTTTTTT
TRBJ2-7 - TRBV5-1 - CASSHDRPYEQYF TGCGCCAGCAGTCATGACAGACCCTACGAGCAGTACTTC
TRBJ2-1 - TRBV11-3 TRBD2 CASSFTLAGEQFF TGTGCCAGCAGCTTCACCCTAGCGGGGGAGCAGTTCTTC
TRBJ2-5 - TRBV27 TRBD2 CASSLRSLAGGSRETQYF TGTGCCAGCAGTTTACGCTCGCTAGCGGGGGGGAGCAGAGAGACCCAGTACTTC
TRBJ1-2 once TRBV30 TRBD1 CAWSVTGQGYTF TGTGCCTGGAGTGTGACAGGGCAGGGCTACACCTTC
TRBJ2-5 - TRBV29-1 TRBD1 CSVVKATGGPETQYF TGCAGCGTTGTAAAGGCGACAGGGGGCCCCGAGACCCAGTACTTC
TRBJ1-4 - TRBV28 - CASSPGLNEKLFF TGTGCCAGCAGTCCCGGACTAAATGAAAAACTGTTTTTT
TRBJ2-5 - TRBV20-1 TRBD2 CSPRGDPSQNF TGCAGCCCCCGGGGGGACCCATCCCAGAACTTC
TRBJ1-2 - TRBV7-8 - CASSLVQNRNYGYTF TGTGCCAGCAGCTTAGTACAGAACCGGAACTATGGCTACACCTTC
TRBJ2-3 - TRBV7-2 TRBD1 CASSLGGQGVKDTQYF TGTGCCAGCAGCTTAGGGGGACAGGGAGTGAAAGATACGCAGTATTTT
TRBJ1-1 few TRBV5-1 TRBD1 CASSLVSGGRTEAFF TGCGCCAGCAGCTTGGTATCAGGGGGGCGAACTGAAGCTTTCTTT
TRBJ1-1 - TRBV28 - CASSQNSGWMNTEAFF TGTGCCAGCAGTCAAAACAGTGGATGGATGAACACTGAAGCTTTCTTT
TRBJ1-1 - TRBV7-8 - CASSLAWSTEAFF TGTGCCAGCAGCTTAGCTTGGAGCACTGAAGCTTTCTTT
TRBJ1-2 - TRBV5-8 TRBD1 CASSEQQGRNYGYTF TGTGCCAGCAGCGAGCAACAGGGGAGGAACTATGGCTACACCTTC
TRBJ2-7 - TRBV27 - CASKTGTPLAEQYF TGTGCCAGCAAAACCGGGACACCTTTGGCCGAGCAGTACTTC
TRBJ2-7 - TRBV19 TRBD1 CASSMTGGPYEQYF TGTGCCAGTAGTATGACAGGGGGACCCTACGAGCAGTACTTC
TRBJ2-1 - TRBV6-2/TRBV6-3 TRBD1 CASSYWRDRTDNEQFF TGTGCCAGCAGTTACTGGCGGGACAGGACAGACAATGAGCAGTTCTTC
TRBJ2-6 - TRBV5-5 TRBD2 CASSPWGGSSGANVLTF TGTGCCAGCAGCCCCTGGGGGGGAAGCTCTGGGGCCAACGTCCTGACTTTC
TRBJ2-1 few TRBV5-6 - CASSPTVGGEMNEQFF TGTGCCAGCAGCCCCACCGTCGGCGGGGAGATGAATGAGCAGTTCTTC
TRBJ1-1 - TRBV3-1/TRBV3-2 - CASSQDGRLRSTEAFF TGTGCCAGCAGCCAAGATGGCAGGTTAAGGTCGACTGAAGCTTTCTTT
TRBJ2-3 - TRBV19 - CASSFGLATDTQYF TGTGCCAGTAGTTTCGGGCTAGCGACAGATACGCAGTATTTT
TRBJ1-2 - TRBV7-9 - CASSPAGGSPSGYTF TGTGCCAGCAGCCCTGCCGGGGGGTCCCCGTCTGGCTACACCTTC
TRBJ1-1 - TRBV18 TRBD1 CASSSLTGGTSVNTEAFF TGTGCCAGCTCATCCTTGACAGGGGGTACGAGTGTGAACACTGAAGCTTTCTTT
TRBJ1-2 - TRBV15 - CATSSGLTNYGYTF TGTGCCACCAGCTCGGGTCTTACTAACTATGGCTACACCTTC
TRBJ1-2 - TRBV5-1 TRBD1 CASSETGGLTAYGYTF TGCGCCAGCAGCGAAACAGGGGGCCTTACTGCGTATGGCTACACCTTC
TRBJ1-3 - TRBV21-1 - CASSKYWRKTFSGNTIYF TGTGCCAGCAGCAAATACTGGCGGAAAACCTTCTCTGGAAACACCATATATTTT
TRBJ1-6 - TRBV5-1 - CASSDSRGGSPLHF TGCGCCAGCAGCGATTCGCGGGGGGGTTCACCCCTCCACTTT
TRBJ2-5 - TRBV11-2 TRBD2 CASSLDLGGVETQYF TGTGCCAGCAGCTTAGATCTGGGAGGGGTGGAGACCCAGTACTTC
TRBJ2-5 - TRBV24-1 - CATSDLQSAGKTQYF TGTGCCACCAGTGATTTGCAGAGTGCCGGGAAGACCCAGTACTTC
TRBJ1-2 - TRBV5-1 TRBD1 CASRTGDRGDYGYTF TGCGCCAGCAGAACCGGAGACAGGGGGGACTATGGCTACACCTTC
TRBJ2-7 - TRBV10-3 TRBD1 CAISTGQGSEQYF TGTGCCATCAGTACCGGACAGGGGAGCGAGCAGTACTTC
TRBJ2-7 - TRBV4-3 - CASSQDSKQGYEQYF TGCGCCAGCAGCCAAGATTCGAAACAGGGCTACGAGCAGTACTTC
TRBJ1-1 - TRBV6-5 - CASSRGGAGEAFF TGTGCCAGCAGCCGCGGAGGGGCCGGTGAAGCTTTCTTT